This passage covers 15 T cell receptor beta chains from one sample sequenced in a study of CD8+ T cells in alopecia areata. The authors extracted RNA and reverse transcribed it into cDNA as the sequencing template. TCRdb's copy holds only in-frame clones and misses some; the assay was immunoSEQ multiplex PCR. The repertoire holds roughly 150,000 clones, under 60% seen once, with approximately 19% in the top ten. The material sequenced was CD8+ T cells sorted from blood, taken at week 0. These receptors originate from a human donor with alopecia areata.

V usage is TRBV7-9 and J usage is TRBJ2-1; TRBD2 aligns across 8 bases. Germline V gene lookup returns CDR1 SEHNR and CDR2 FQNEAQ (reference sequence). The CDR3 totals 14 residues. The J segment lost 8 bases and the V segment lost 6 bases, leaving 9 bases of the junction unmatched. This chain's CDR3 is CASSLSGAPYEQFF. The DNA for the CDR3 is TGTGCCAGCAGTCTTAGCGGGGCCCCCTATGAGCAGTTCTTC.

The chain carries TRBV25-1 and TRBJ1-2, with 7 nucleotides matching TRBD1. With V trimmed by 4 bases and J by 6 bases, 5 bases remained unmatched. The CDR3 totals 13 residues. Germline V gives CDR1 MGHDK, CDR2 SYGVNS. CDR3 protein: CASSGSGGDGYTF. The DNA of the CDR3 is TGTGCCAGCAGTGGTTCAGGGGGAGATGGCTACACCTTC.

The genes are TRBV29-1 and TRBJ1-1, with D possibly TRBD1 on 5 matching bases. V lost 1 base to trimming and J lost 0 bases, with 15 bases between them. The CDR3 spans 16 residues. Looked up from germline, CDR1 is SQVTM and CDR2 is ANQGSEA. CDR3 nucleotides: TGCAGCGTTGAAGGGGGGGACGGCGACATGAACACTGAAGCTTTCTTT. This sequence encodes CSVEGGDGDMNTEAFF.

This clone showed up just once. The V gene is TRBV29-1, the J gene TRBJ1-1, with D possibly matching TRBD1 (5 bases). The length of the CDR3 is 14 residues. The V gene lost 3 bases and the J gene lost 6 bases, with 17 bases spanning the gap. CDR1 and CDR2 (germline): SQVTM, ANQGSEA. CDR3 sequence (DNA): TGCAGCGTTGAGGGGGGTTTGAGGGACTCTGAAGCTTTCTTT. It yields the protein CSVEGGLRDSEAFF.

This clone is a singleton in its sample. This chain uses TRBV11-2 with TRBJ2-7; a weak D match, TRBD2 (6 bases). Deletions cut 1 base from V and 3 bases from J, with 10 bases between. The germline gives CDR1 SGHAT, CDR2 FQNNGV. This CDR3 has 14 residues. DNA for the CDR3: TGTGCCAGCAGCTTAGTGGGACTCGGCTACGAGCAGTACTTC. This encodes CASSLVGLGYEQYF.

The V gene is TRBV9, the J gene TRBJ1-2; 7 bases are shared with TRBD1. Germline V gene lookup returns CDR1 SGDLS and CDR2 YYNGEE. There are 14 residues in the CDR3. The V gene end was trimmed by 4 bases and the J gene end by 1 base; junction bases not matched to a gene: 4. CDR3 region: CASSLRDSNYGYTF. Written as DNA, the CDR3 is TGTGCCAGCAGCCTCCGGGACAGTAACTATGGCTACACCTTC.

The V gene is TRBV7-2, the J gene TRBJ2-5; either TRBD1 or TRBD2 may fit D (5 bases each). V shed 0 bases and J shed 2 bases, with 10 bases lying between them. Germline CDR1 and CDR2: SGHTA and FQGNSA. The CDR3 runs to 15 residues. The CDR3, as DNA: TGTGCCAGCAGCTTAGCGGGGGACGGACAAGAGACCCAGTACTTC. Amino acids: CASSLAGDGQETQYF.

The chain combines TRBV10-1 with TRBJ2-3; TRBD1 matches 7 bases. The CDR3 has 13 amino acids. The trim removed 2 bases at V and 4 bases at J, leaving 0 bases unmatched. Germline V gene sequence: CDR1 WNHNN, CDR2 SYGVQD (reference sequence). In DNA, the CDR3 is TGCGCCAGCAGTGAGACAGGGGCAGATACGCAGTATTTT. Its protein is CASSETGADTQYF.

As DNA, the CDR3 is TGTGCCAGCAGCTCCGACAGGGCGTTTAGTAATGAGCAGTTCTTC. It encodes CASSSDRAFSNEQFF. The chain recombines TRBV5-5 with TRBJ2-1; 7 nucleotides line up with TRBD1. With 3 bases clipped from V and 7 bases from J, the junction kept 10 bases outside the gene matches. Germline V gene data show CDR1 as SGHKS and CDR2 as YYEKEE (reference sequence). This CDR3 region has 15 residues.

The V call is TRBV25-1, the J call TRBJ2-1, with D possibly TRBD1 on 5 matching bases. CDR3 length: 13 residues. Trimming removed 6 bases at V and 8 bases at J, with 14 bases between. Germline CDR1 is MGHDK and CDR2 is SYGVNS. This chain's CDR3 is CASSTSRVYEQFF. CDR3 bases: TGTGCCAGCAGCACGTCCAGGGTCTATGAGCAGTTCTTC.

The V call is TRBV7-8, the J call TRBJ1-5, with 10 bases identical to TRBD1. J lost 2 bases, V lost 5 bases, and 6 bases had no gene match. The CDR3 runs to 16 residues. Germline V gene sequence: CDR1 SGHVS, CDR2 FQNEAQ. DNA of the CDR3: TGTGCCAGCAGCCCGCACGGGACAGGGGGCAATCAGCCCCAGCATTTT. Its protein is CASSPHGTGGNQPQHF.

This clone was seen more than once but under ten times. The chain is built from TRBV14 and TRBJ1-2; D not certain. The germline V gene encodes CDR1 SGHDN and CDR2 FVKESK. Trimming took 1 base from V and 4 from J, leaving 7 bases between them. The CDR3 length is 13 residues. The chain's CDR3 is CASSQGLRYGYTF. The CDR3 DNA sequence: TGTGCCAGCAGCCAAGGACTCCGCTATGGCTACACCTTC.

This clone was counted between two and nine times. The chain employs TRBV25-1 and TRBJ2-1; TRBD2 is a possible D gene (5 bases). In germline, CDR1 is MGHDK, CDR2 SYGVNS. The V gene lost 0 bases and the J gene lost 8 bases, with 5 bases spanning the gap. There are 12 residues in the CDR3. CDR3 bases: TGTGCCAGCAGTGAATACGGGGATGAGCAGTTCTTC. Its translation is CASSEYGDEQFF.

The chain links TRBV20-1 to TRBJ1-2; D is unresolved. The germline gives CDR1 DFQATT, CDR2 SNEGSKA (reference sequence). CDR3 size: 11 residues. V dropped 0 bases and J dropped 7 bases, with 6 bases sitting between them. In DNA, the CDR3 is TGCAGTGCTAGAGAAGGGCTTGGCTACACCTTC. Its translation is CSAREGLGYTF.

The table lists this clone with a few counts. This same CDR3 is encoded by further DNA sequences in the sample. The chain employs TRBV19 and TRBJ2-7; 11 nucleotides agree with TRBD1. The CDR3 covers 14 residues. Germline loops: CDR1 LNHDA, CDR2 SQIVND (reference sequence). Trimming at V came to 5 bases and at J to 3 bases, leaving 3 bases not matched to a gene. The chain's CDR3 is CASSAGTGGYEQYF. Here the CDR3 DNA reads TGTGCCAGTAGTGCCGGGACAGGGGGCTACGAGCAGTACTTC.